The rows below give T cell receptor beta chains drawn from one sample of a study of blood T cell repertoires in COVID-19. The protocol was immunoSEQ multiplex PCR, while the TCRdb copy is restricted to in-frame clones and leaves out a portion. The sample has fewer than 150,000 clones, roughly four fifths seen once. The material sequenced was peripheral blood. The origin of the receptors is a woman aged 80 or older with acute or convalescent COVID-19. Each CDR3 is given with its conserved first and last residue. A D gene is named only where the DNA matches it firmly. Size values are once, few and many counts, or a class for expanded clones, and some rows have none.

d_call cdr3_length clone_size j_call v_call cdr3_aa cdr3_nt
TRBD2 16 . TRBJ2-1 TRBV4-2 CASSQVGTSPYNEQFF TGTGCCAGCAGCCAAGTGGGGACTAGTCCTTACAATGAGCAGTTCTTC
TRBD1 17 . TRBJ2-7 TRBV2 CASSEHRWTGASYEQYF TGTGCCAGCAGTGAACACCGCTGGACAGGGGCTTCCTACGAGCAGTACTTC
TRBD1 13 . TRBJ1-3 TRBV5-1 CASREGQGNTIYF TGCGCCAGCAGAGAAGGACAGGGTAACACCATATATTTT
TRBD2 13 . TRBJ2-5 TRBV12-3/TRBV12-4 CASSLGTRETQYF TGTGCCAGCAGTTTAGGGACTAGAGAGACCCAGTACTTC
. 16 . TRBJ2-6 TRBV27 CASMSFKGSGANVLTF TGTGCCAGCATGAGTTTCAAGGGGTCCGGGGCCAACGTCCTGACTTTC
. 18 few TRBJ2-7 TRBV21-1 CASSKGGLHSGISYEQYF TGTGCCAGCAGCAAAGGCGGCCTCCACTCCGGAATCTCCTACGAGCAGTACTTC
TRBD1 15 . TRBJ1-1 TRBV28 CASSTYRGRDTEAFF TGTGCCAGCAGTACGTACAGGGGTCGGGACACTGAAGCTTTCTTT
TRBD1 18 . TRBJ2-7 TRBV5-4 CASSRPGQGEGGSYEQYF TGTGCCAGCAGCCGGCCGGGACAGGGGGAAGGGGGCTCCTACGAGCAGTACTTC
. 15 . TRBJ2-7 TRBV7-2 CASSTFRGSRYEQYF TGTGCCAGCAGCACGTTCCGTGGTTCCAGATACGAGCAGTACTTC
. 16 few TRBJ2-7 TRBV19 CASSSGRGPMGYEQYF TGTGCCAGTAGTAGTGGGCGGGGGCCGATGGGCTACGAGCAGTACTTC
. 13 few TRBJ1-3 TRBV5-1 CASSLYSGNTIYF TGCGCCAGCAGCTTGTACAGTGGAAACACCATATATTTT
TRBD1 15 . TRBJ1-1 TRBV6-6 CASSSRQGLNTEAFF TGTGCCAGCAGTTCCCGACAGGGGCTGAACACTGAAGCTTTCTTT
. 15 . TRBJ2-5 TRBV5-5 CASSWSYRERETQYF TGTGCCAGCAGCTGGTCCTATCGGGAGAGGGAGACCCAGTACTTC
. 13 . TRBJ2-3 TRBV5-1 CASSLRTAHTQYF TGCGCCAGCAGCCTAAGGACAGCCCATACGCAGTATTTT
. 13 . TRBJ1-2 TRBV28 CASSIPGNYGYTF TGTGCCAGCAGTATCCCAGGGAACTATGGCTACACCTTC
. 15 . TRBJ1-2 TRBV19 CASSIAGKANYGYTF TGTGCCAGTAGTATCGCAGGGAAAGCTAACTATGGCTACACCTTC
TRBD2 16 . TRBJ2-1 TRBV5-6 CASSYTSGVTGNEQFF TGTGCCAGCAGCTATACTAGCGGAGTCACGGGGAATGAGCAGTTCTTC